Listed below are T cell receptor beta chains from one sample, sequenced in a study of blood T cell repertoires in COVID-19. Measured with immunoSEQ multiplex PCR; TCRdb has only the in-frame clones, and not every one. The sample shows 75,000 to 95,000 clones, 80% to 85% of them seen only once. Specimen: peripheral blood. Source of these receptors: a man aged 60 to 75 with acute or convalescent COVID-19. The CDR3 runs from the conserved cysteine through the conserved F or W. Fields, in order: clone size, D gene, J gene, V gene, CDR3 protein, CDR3 DNA. D genes are given only for firm matches. Size tells how often a clone was seen (once, few, many) or the class of an expanded clone, and some rows leave it out.

. | TRBD1 | TRBJ1-4 | TRBV5-6 | CASTMGTAEKLFF | TGTGCCAGCACTATGGGGACAGCTGAAAAACTGTTTTTT
few | TRBD1 | TRBJ2-7 | TRBV19 | CASSISEQGAYEQYF | TGTGCCAGTAGTATCTCGGAACAGGGGGCCTACGAGCAGTACTTC
. | . | TRBJ1-1 | TRBV2 | CASRNQGANTEAFF | TGTGCCAGCAGAAATCAGGGTGCGAACACTGAAGCTTTCTTT
. | . | TRBJ2-3 | TRBV24-1 | CATTAANTDTQYF | TGTGCCACCACGGCGGCGAACACAGATACGCAGTATTTT
. | TRBD1 | TRBJ1-2 | TRBV5-8 | CASSLGGTGNYGYTF | TGTGCCAGCAGCTTGGGTGGGACAGGGAACTATGGCTACACCTTC
. | TRBD2 | TRBJ2-7 | TRBV10-2 | CASSVGGDEQYF | TGCGCCAGCAGTGTGGGGGGGGATGAGCAGTACTTC
. | TRBD2 | TRBJ2-1 | TRBV7-9 | CASSLLGGGADEQFF | TGTGCCAGCAGCCTGCTGGGCGGGGGGGCGGATGAGCAGTTCTTC
. | . | TRBJ1-1 | TRBV18 | CASSRAVGLDTEAFF | TGTGCCAGCTCACGAGCGGTAGGATTAGATACTGAAGCTTTCTTT
. | . | TRBJ1-2 | TRBV27 | CASSFQGWGYGYTF | TGTGCCAGCAGTTTCCAGGGCTGGGGCTATGGCTACACCTTC
. | TRBD1 | TRBJ2-1 | TRBV28 | CASVTSGQGYYNEQFF | TGTGCCAGCGTGACGTCGGGACAGGGGTACTACAATGAGCAGTTCTTC
. | . | TRBJ2-7 | TRBV25-1 | CASSQEHYEQYF | TGTGCCAGCAGCCAAGAGCACTACGAGCAGTACTTC
. | TRBD1 | TRBJ1-2 | TRBV11-2 | CASSVDRGAGYTF | TGTGCCAGCAGCGTGGACAGGGGGGCTGGCTACACCTTC
. | . | TRBJ1-1 | TRBV11-2 | CASSLESMNTEAFF | TGTGCCAGCAGCCTCGAGAGTATGAACACTGAAGCTTTCTTT
. | . | TRBJ1-4 | TRBV7-2 | CASSRTPRGNEKLFF | TGTGCCAGCAGCAGGACACCTCGAGGAAATGAAAAACTGTTTTTT
. | . | TRBJ2-4 | TRBV9 | CASSVAQGGGKNIQYF | TGTGCCAGCAGCGTAGCGCAGGGAGGGGGTAAAAACATTCAGTACTTC
. | . | TRBJ1-1 | TRBV2 | CASKAGNGLKAFF | TGTGCCAGCAAAGCGGGGAATGGTCTTAAAGCTTTCTTT
. | TRBD1 | TRBJ1-5 | TRBV6-2/TRBV6-3 | CASSYSSTGARQPQHF | TGTGCCAGCAGTTACTCCTCCACAGGGGCTAGGCAGCCCCAGCATTTT
once | . | TRBJ1-1 | TRBV15 | CATSRDRDIMNTEAFF | TGTGCCACCAGCAGAGATCGGGACATCATGAACACTGAAGCTTTCTTT
once | TRBD2 | TRBJ2-1 | TRBV5-1 | CASSLEASGGSYNEQFF | TGCGCCAGCAGCTTGGAAGCTAGCGGGGGCTCCTACAATGAGCAGTTCTTC
few | TRBD1 | TRBJ1-2 | TRBV12-3/TRBV12-4 | CASSGQGKGYTF | TGTGCCAGCAGCGGACAGGGGAAAGGCTACACCTTC
. | TRBD1 | TRBJ2-4 | TRBV6-5 | CASSPRTGSNIQYF | TGTGCCAGCAGTCCTAGGACAGGGTCAAACATTCAGTACTTC
. | . | TRBJ2-7 | TRBV5-1 | CASSRAAGVVGEQYF | TGCGCCAGCAGCCGGGCCGCCGGGGTTGTAGGAGAGCAGTACTTC
. | . | TRBJ1-4 | TRBV4-3 | CASSQWEDEKLFF | TGCGCCAGCAGCCAATGGGAGGATGAAAAACTGTTTTTT
few | TRBD1 | TRBJ1-2 | TRBV6-1 | CASSDPETGDGGYTF | TGTGCCAGCAGTGATCCCGAGACAGGGGATGGTGGCTACACCTTC
. | TRBD1 | TRBJ2-1 | TRBV9 | CASSARDRGYNEQFF | TGTGCCAGCAGCGCGAGGGACAGAGGATACAATGAGCAGTTCTTC
. | TRBD1 | TRBJ1-5 | TRBV7-2 | CASRGQGNQPQHF | TGTGCCAGCAGAGGACAGGGAAATCAGCCCCAGCATTTT
. | . | TRBJ2-1 | TRBV24-1 | CATSKGERNEQFF | TGTGCCACCAGTAAAGGGGAACGCAATGAGCAGTTCTTC
. | . | TRBJ2-6 | TRBV3-1/TRBV3-2 | CASSHSQGREPSGANVLTF | TGTGCCAGCAGCCATTCCCAAGGCAGGGAACCCTCTGGGGCCAACGTCCTGACTTTC
. | . | TRBJ1-1 | TRBV10-3 | CAISEVSPGEAFF | TGTGCCATCAGTGAGGTTTCTCCAGGTGAAGCTTTCTTT
once | . | TRBJ1-6 | TRBV4-2 | CASSQEGAFYNSPLHF | TGTGCCAGCAGCCAAGAGGGGGCCTTTTATAATTCACCCCTCCACTTT
once | . | TRBJ2-2 | TRBV7-8 | CASSYDRNTGELFF | TGTGCCAGCAGTTACGACAGGAACACCGGGGAGCTGTTTTTT
. | . | TRBJ2-3 | TRBV11-3 | CASSSTYSGVGSDTQYF | TGTGCCAGCAGCTCTACCTACTCAGGGGTCGGGTCAGATACGCAGTATTTT
. | TRBD1 | TRBJ1-5 | TRBV12-5 | CASGPGQANNQPQHF | TGTGCTAGTGGTCCCGGACAGGCGAATAATCAGCCCCAGCATTTT
. | TRBD1 | TRBJ1-1 | TRBV29-1 | CSAAGGRDRRYKNTEAFF | TGCAGCGCCGCGGGCGGCCGGGACAGAAGATATAAGAACACTGAAGCTTTCTTT
. | TRBD1 | TRBJ2-7 | TRBV5-1 | CASSGQAYEQYF | TGCGCCAGCAGCGGACAGGCCTACGAGCAGTACTTC
. | TRBD1 | TRBJ1-5 | TRBV30 | CAFGRQGAGQPQHF | TGTGCCTTCGGCAGACAGGGGGCTGGGCAGCCCCAGCATTTT
. | TRBD1 | TRBJ1-6 | TRBV10-3 | CAISEVDRGLNSPLHF | TGTGCCATCAGTGAGGTCGACAGGGGGTTAAATTCACCCCTCCACTTT
. | . | TRBJ1-1 | TRBV11-3 | CASSLRGNTEAFF | TGTGCCAGCAGCTTACGGGGGAACACTGAAGCTTTCTTT
. | TRBD1 | TRBJ1-3 | TRBV5-5 | CASSWGDRAISGNTIYF | TGTGCCAGCAGCTGGGGGGACAGGGCGATCTCTGGAAACACCATATATTTT
. | . | TRBJ2-7 | TRBV7-2 | CASSLAIRTYEQYF | TGTGCCAGCAGCTTAGCGATCAGGACCTACGAGCAGTACTTC
. | TRBD1 | TRBJ2-1 | TRBV5-1 | CASTTGYNEQFF | TGCGCCAGCACGACAGGGTACAATGAGCAGTTCTTC
. | . | TRBJ2-1 | TRBV21-1 | CASSNTDGTSGGALFNEQFF | TGTGCCAGCAGCAATACGGACGGGACTAGCGGGGGGGCACTATTCAATGAGCAGTTCTTC
once | . | TRBJ1-1 | TRBV29-1 | CSVDRGETEAFF | TGCAGCGTCGACCGCGGGGAAACTGAAGCTTTCTTT
. | . | TRBJ1-4 | TRBV25-1 | CASGGWKLFF | TGTGCCAGTGGGGGGTGGAAACTGTTTTTT
. | . | TRBJ2-3 | TRBV12-3/TRBV12-4 | CASSPRLLDTQYF | TGTGCCAGCAGTCCGAGACTACTAGATACGCAGTATTTT
. | TRBD1 | TRBJ2-7 | TRBV3-1/TRBV3-2 | CASSQGNRGPREQYF | TGTGCCAGCAGCCAAGGAAACAGGGGGCCGAGAGAGCAGTACTTC
few | TRBD1 | TRBJ2-7 | TRBV3-1/TRBV3-2 | CASSQGDRIREQYF | TGTGCCAGCAGCCAAGGGGACAGGATTCGCGAGCAGTACTTC
. | TRBD2 | TRBJ2-1 | TRBV19 | CASTREGKQFF | TGTGCCAGCACGAGGGAGGGCAAGCAGTTCTTC
. | TRBD1 | TRBJ2-2 | TRBV5-1 | CASSAGQGASTGELFF | TGCGCCAGCAGCGCGGGACAGGGGGCGAGCACCGGGGAGCTGTTTTTT
few | . | TRBJ1-6 | TRBV2 | CASSPYGEGNSYNSPLHF | TGTGCCAGCAGCCCTTATGGGGAGGGGAACTCCTATAATTCACCCCTCCACTTT
. | TRBD2 | TRBJ2-1 | TRBV14 | CASSPGGSGGLGTFF | TGTGCCAGCAGCCCCGGTGGTAGCGGGGGGTTAGGGACGTTCTTC
. | TRBD1 | TRBJ1-2 | TRBV30 | CAWRDRAGGYTF | TGTGCCTGGAGGGACAGGGCAGGCGGCTACACCTTC
. | TRBD1 | TRBJ1-1 | TRBV18 | CASSIFDRDGLEAFF | TGTGCCAGCTCTATTTTTGACAGGGATGGTTTAGAAGCTTTCTTT